These T cell receptor beta chains were read from a single sample in a study of response to subunit inactivated influenza vaccine. TCRdb re-analysed the RT-PCR reads in MiXCR, keeping a single row per CDR3 protein. The data contain about 570,000 distinct CDR3 sequences, 11% of them singletons. This sample also belongs to another study, concerning T cells expressing NK-cell markers.

The source was PBMCs from blood, collected on the day of vaccination. The origin of the receptors is a man aged 45-65 years who received an inactivated influenza vaccine. Each CDR3 is given with its conserved first and last residue. D genes are given only for firm matches. Expanded clones are given a class, and other clones once, few, many or no size at all.

D,V,J,size,CDR3,DNA
.,TRBV9,TRBJ2-1,.,CASSVAPRLVSNEQFF,TGTGCCAGCAGCGTAGCTCCGAGACTAGTTAGCAATGAGCAGTTCTTC
TRBD1,TRBV19,TRBJ2-7,.,CASGQGTNYEQYF,TGTGCCAGTGGACAGGGGACAAACTACGAGCAGTACTTC
.,TRBV28,TRBJ2-6,few,CASSLGAAVVPGANVLTF,TGTGCCAGCAGTTTGGGGGCCGCTGTAGTCCCTGGGGCCAACGTCCTGACTTTC
.,TRBV28,TRBJ2-1,few,CASSRRRYNEQFF,TGTGCCAGCAGCCGCCGTCGATACAATGAGCAGTTCTTC
.,TRBV10-3,TRBJ2-2,few,CAMRSNTGELFF,TGTGCCATGCGGTCGAACACCGGGGAGCTGTTTTTT
TRBD2,TRBV11-2,TRBJ2-1,many,CASSLDVLAGFNDEQFF,TGTGCCAGCAGCTTAGATGTACTAGCGGGATTCAATGATGAGCAGTTCTTC
.,TRBV27,TRBJ2-7,.,CASSDKLTRGGSSYEQYF,TGTGCCAGCAGTGATAAGCTGACTAGAGGTGGAAGCTCCTACGAGCAGTACTTC
.,TRBV6-2/TRBV6-3,TRBJ2-1,.,CASSHRRSNYNEQFF,TGTGCCAGCAGTCACCGTAGGTCTAACTACAATGAGCAGTTCTTC
.,TRBV12-3/TRBV12-4,TRBJ1-3,few,CASRGGFGNTIYF,TGTGCCAGCAGAGGAGGGTTCGGAAACACCATATATTTT
TRBD1,TRBV11-2,TRBJ1-2,few,CASRPNRGGFRYGYTF,TGTGCCAGCAGACCAAACAGGGGTGGTTTTCGCTATGGCTACACCTTC
.,TRBV10-3,TRBJ2-4,.,CASRGDPAKNIQYF,TGTGCGTCGAGGGGGGATCCAGCCAAAAACATTCAGTACTTC
.,TRBV29-1,TRBJ2-5,few,CSVDLGWGTQYF,TGCAGCGTTGACCTCGGGTGGGGGACCCAGTACTTC
.,TRBV6-2/TRBV6-3,TRBJ2-7,many,CASSYVRANEQYF,TGTGCCAGCAGTTACGTCAGGGCGAACGAGCAGTACTTC
.,TRBV12-3/TRBV12-4,TRBJ2-5,.,CASSEIRWGVDQETQYF,TGTGCCAGCAGTGAAATTAGATGGGGGGTTGACCAAGAGACCCAGTACTTC
.,TRBV20-1,TRBJ2-6,many,CSASGANVLTF,TGCAGTGCTAGCGGGGCCAACGTCCTGACTTTC
.,TRBV20-1,TRBJ1-1,many,CSARRNTEAFF,TGCAGTGCTAGAAGGAACACTGAAGCTTTCTTT
TRBD2,TRBV20-1,TRBJ2-1,few,CSASAWTSGRYSSYNEQFF,TGCAGTGCTAGTGCTTGGACTAGCGGGCGCTATAGCTCCTACAATGAGCAGTTCTTC
TRBD2,TRBV7-2,TRBJ2-5,once,CASSQMGLAGGQETQYF,TGTGCCAGCAGCCAGATGGGGCTAGCGGGGGGGCAAGAGACCCAGTACTTC
.,TRBV29-1,TRBJ2-1,many,CSVGSGATFPSYNEQFF,TGCAGCGTTGGCTCAGGGGCCACGTTCCCCTCCTACAATGAGCAGTTCTTC
.,TRBV10-3,TRBJ1-1,few,CAITEAENTEAFF,TGTGCCATCACGGAGGCAGAAAACACTGAAGCTTTCTTT
.,TRBV20-1,TRBJ2-6,.,CSATREAGANVLTF,TGCAGTGCTACCCGGGAAGCTGGGGCCAACGTCCTGACTTTC
TRBD2,TRBV20-1,TRBJ2-1,.,CSAPSGLRYEQFF,TGCAGTGCTCCTAGCGGGCTTCGATATGAGCAGTTCTTC
.,TRBV7-2,TRBJ2-5,.,CASSLSDSRETQYF,TGTGCCAGCAGCCTATCGGACAGCAGGGAGACCCAGTACTTC
.,TRBV7-2,TRBJ1-3,.,CAGSLGGNSGNTIYF,TGTGCCGGCAGCTTAGGGGGAAACTCTGGAAACACCATATATTTT
TRBD1,TRBV28,TRBJ2-4,.,CASSLFPPTDRGPTKNIQYF,TGTGCCAGCAGTTTATTCCCTCCTACAGACAGGGGGCCCACCAAAAACATTCAGTACTTC
.,TRBV12-3/TRBV12-4,TRBJ2-3,.,CASSVRDHDTQYF,TGTGCCAGCAGTGTCCGGGACCACGATACGCAGTATTTT